This T cell receptor (beta chain) was sequenced during a study of cytomegalovirus exposure and HLA in healthy donors. The wider study: As an earlier analysis found, about 179 million T cells yielded 95 million to 130 million unique TCR beta sequences. Findings of the study overall: Later work associated roughly 17,000 TCR beta sequences with HLA alleles at 0.05 false discovery rate. Listed as cytomegalovirus-associated were 150 or so TCR beta chains.

The PCR had 60 Vbeta and 13 Jbeta primers. Produced via immunoSEQ multiplex PCR; TCRdb's table is partial and in-frame only. The table has fewer than 95,000 clones, roughly 67% seen once. Germline values: CDR1 SGHAT, CDR2 FQNNGV. This CDR3 is built from 18 residues. V lost 0 bases, J lost 2 bases, and 17 bases lay in between. As regards this clone: Antigen specificity is unknown.

Sequencing was carried out using PBMCs. The genes are TRBV11-2 and TRBJ1-5; tentatively, D is TRBD1 (5 bases). The source of this sequence is a woman aged 50 to 65 in good health and CMV-seropositive. CDR3 nucleotide sequence: TGTGCCAGCAGCTTAGAGCGGGACCCACACTGGGGCAATCAGCCCCAGCATTTT. As protein: CASSLERDPHWGNQPQHF. Full variable domain (remainder filled in from reference TRBV11-2 and TRBJ1-5): EAGVAQSPRYKIIEKRQSVAFWCNPISGHATLYWYQQILGQGPKLLIQFQNNGVVDDSQLPKDRFSAERLKGVDSTLKIQPAKLEDSAVYLCASSLERDPHWGNQPQHFGDGTRLSIL.